The clone carrying this T cell receptor (beta chain) was detected ten times or more. Its antigen remains unknown. Time point given: sample taken at primary tumor resection. The input material, whole RNA from tumor, nontumor lung or frozen PBMC, was sequenced unsorted. This sample is part of a study of spatial heterogeneity in lung cancer. Study observations and caveats: Among blood samples, ubiquitous expanded tumor TCRs appeared more at resection than at follow-up.

Every TCR cDNA molecule carried a tag that served as a unique molecular identifier. TCRdb fed the 5' RACE reads into MiXCR, producing one record per CDR3 protein. In the table there are tens of thousands of distinct CDR3 sequences, roughly 6.4% of which are singletons. Trimming took 5 bases from V and 2 from J, leaving 16 bases between them. The CDR3 has 17 amino acids. Per germline, CDR1 SGHTA and CDR2 FQGTGA. The TCR comes from a female donor with early-stage non-small cell lung cancer. J is TRBJ2-6 and V is TRBV7-3; D possibly corresponds to TRBD2 (5 bases). The starting material was PBMCs, obtained at surgery. CDR3 nucleotides: TGTGCCAGCAGCCTACTCCCGGGGTTAACTGGGGCCAACGTCCTGACTTTC. Encoded protein: CASSLLPGLTGANVLTF.